Below are 28 T cell receptor beta chains sequenced from a single sample in a study of blood T cells in healthy people across ages. A J-beta primer mix and a sample-barcoded 5' primer were used in a second PCR of about 7 to 11 cycles. From the 5' RACE reads, TCRdb called clonotypes with MiXCR, one entry per CDR3 protein. In the table there are 750,000 to 950,000 distinct CDR3 sequences, 53% of which are singletons. The sample taken for sequencing was blood. The receptors stem from a man of 80 years or more in good health.

This clonotype appeared a single time. CDR3 coding DNA: TGTGCCAGCAGTACGGGACAGGGGGCGGGGTACAATGAGCAGTTCTTC. Its protein is CASSTGQGAGYNEQFF. This rearrangement joins TRBV12-3 or TRBV12-4 to TRBJ2-1; TRBD1 agrees at 12 bases. V gave up 5 bases and J gave up 4 bases; unmatched junction bases: 6. The CDR3 has 16 amino acids.

This clonotype was recorded at least ten times. The genes are TRBV11-2 and TRBJ2-6, with D possibly being TRBD1 (5 bases). The length of the CDR3 is 13 residues. The ends were cut back, 3 bases at V and 9 bases at J, with 9 bases in the middle. Looked up from germline, CDR1 is SGHAT and CDR2 is FQNNGV. CDR3 DNA: TGTGCCAGCAGCTTTCAGGGTGTCAACGTCCTGACTTTC. This gives the protein CASSFQGVNVLTF. Combining the CDR3 with reference TRBV11-2 and TRBJ2-6 gives the whole variable domain EAGVAQSPRYKIIEKRQSVAFWCNPISGHATLYWYQQILGQGPKLLIQFQNNGVVDDSQLPKDRFSAERLKGVDSTLKIQPAKLEDSAVYLCASSFQGVNVLTFGAGSRLTVL.

This chain links TRBV6-6 with TRBJ2-5; no clear D. TRBJ2-7 explains the end of the DNA better; the J call may be wrong. Germline CDR1 MNHNY, CDR2 SVGAGI (reference sequence). The CDR3 is 12 residues long. CDR3 sequence reads: CASSKKGSEQYF. CDR3 DNA: TGTGCCAGCTCAAAAAAGGGCTCCGAGCAGTACTTC.

The rearrangement joins TRBV5-1 to TRBJ2-6; D unresolved. The CDR3 has 18 residues. Looked up from germline, CDR1 is SGHRS and CDR2 is YFSETQ. V was clipped by 1 base and J by 0 bases, with 14 bases between them. The DNA for the CDR3 is TGCGCCAGCAGCTTGTTAGCCCTAGGGAACTCTGGGGCCAACGTCCTGACTTTC. This gives the protein CASSLLALGNSGANVLTF.

This clonotype was seen ten or more times. The V gene is TRBV20-1, the J gene TRBJ2-7, with TRBD2 matching over 8 bases. The V gene's germline CDR1 is DFQATT and CDR2 SNEGSKA (reference sequence). The V and J ends lost 3 bases and 6 bases, in that order; junction bases with no gene match: 13. This CDR3 comprises 15 residues. CDR3 nucleotide sequence: TGCAGTGCTAGGAAGGGGGGACTAGTGACTTCCGAGCAGTACTTC. This sequence encodes CSARKGGLVTSEQYF.

The chain recombines TRBV20-1 with TRBJ2-7; unclear D gene. With 1 base removed from V and 2 bases from J, the gap between germline ends came to 9 bases. CDR1 DFQATT and CDR2 SNEGSKA come from the germline V gene (reference sequence). CDR3 size: 13 residues. In nucleotides, the CDR3 is TGCAGTGCTAGAGTTGGCGGAACCTACGAGCAGTACTTC. The encoded protein is CSARVGGTYEQYF.

This chain joins TRBV20-1 and TRBJ2-6, with a weak D call TRBD1 (6 bases). Trimming left V 6 bases short and J 2 bases short, with 14 bases between. Germline V gene lookup returns CDR1 DFQATT and CDR2 SNEGSKA (reference sequence). The CDR3 runs 15 residues. CDR3 nucleotides: TGCAGTGCCTCGACCCCAGGGGCTGGGGCCAACGTCCTGACTTTC. Residues: CSASTPGAGANVLTF.

The rearrangement links TRBV20-1 to TRBJ2-1; 8 nucleotides align to TRBD2. Germline loops: CDR1 DFQATT, CDR2 SNEGSKA (reference sequence). The CDR3 contains 13 residues. J gave up 6 bases and V 3 bases, and 4 bases lay outside the gene matches. CDR3 DNA sequence: TGCAGTGCTAGCGGGAGGGCCTTCAATGAGCAGTTCTTC. This translates into CSASGRAFNEQFF.

The chain recombines TRBV10-1 with TRBJ2-5; 8 nucleotides agree with TRBD1. Germline lookup yields CDR1 WNHNN and CDR2 SYGVQD (reference sequence). V shed 6 bases, J shed 0 bases, and the junction held 3 bases outside the gene matches. The CDR3 is 14 amino acids. CDR3 bases: TGCGCCAGCAGCTCGGACAGGGACCAAGAGACCCAGTACTTC. It specifies CASSSDRDQETQYF.

The chain carries TRBV2 and TRBJ2-3; 7 nucleotides agree with TRBD2. The CDR3 is 15 residues long. Unmatched junction bases numbered 3, after V lost 0 bases and J lost 3 bases. Germline CDR1 SNHLY, CDR2 FYNNEI. The chain's CDR3 is CASSEARGGTDTQYF. CDR3 sequence (DNA): TGTGCCAGCAGTGAAGCCCGGGGAGGGACAGATACGCAGTATTTT.

This clonotype was seen a few times. The CDR3 loop reads CASSMAGGTYNEQFF. Here the CDR3 DNA reads TGTGCCAGCAGTATGGCGGGGGGGACTTACAATGAGCAGTTCTTC. The rearrangement joins TRBV12-3 or TRBV12-4 to TRBJ2-1; 9 nucleotides align to TRBD2. The CDR3 consists of 15 residues. V lost 5 bases and J lost 4; bases outside the gene matches: 6.

V is TRBV5-1 and J is TRBJ2-3; D tentatively reads TRBD1 or TRBD2 (5 bases each). Germline CDR1 is SGHRS and CDR2 is YFSETQ. V was clipped by 4 bases and J by 4 bases, with 13 bases between them. This CDR3 comprises 14 residues. The chain's CDR3 is CASSPRDPPDTQYF. In DNA, the CDR3 is TGCGCCAGCAGCCCAAGGGACCCCCCAGATACGCAGTATTTT.

This chain's CDR3 is CASSLGLAGTSGKQFF. In DNA, the CDR3 is TGTGCCAGCAGCTTAGGGCTAGCGGGAACCTCCGGGAAGCAGTTCTTC. The rearrangement uses TRBV7-2 and TRBJ2-1, with TRBD2 matching over 9 bases. With V trimmed by 1 base and J by 11 bases, 12 bases remained unmatched. The germline CDR1 and CDR2 sequences are SGHTA and FQGNSA. CDR3 length: 16 amino acids.

CDR3 protein: CATRQGQMNTEAFF. The CDR3 DNA reads as TGTGCCACTCGACAGGGGCAAATGAACACTGAAGCTTTCTTT. The chain combines TRBV10-3 with TRBJ1-1; 8 positions agree with TRBD1. Germline V gives CDR1 ENHRY, CDR2 SYGVKD. V dropped 10 bases and J dropped 0; count of bases not matched to a gene: 7. The CDR3 contains 14 residues.

This clonotype came up a few times. The chain combines TRBV7-2 with TRBJ2-5; D is unclear. The DNA end lines up better with TRBJ2-7; the J call may be wrong. The CDR3 runs 15 residues. Looked up from germline, CDR1 is SGHTA and CDR2 is FQGNSA. The CDR3: CASSLAGRQSREQYF. The CDR3 DNA reads TGTGCCAGCAGCTTAGCCGGGCGTCAGTCCCGCGAGCAGTACTTC.

This chain joins TRBV10-1 and TRBJ2-1; D may be TRBD2 (6 bases). CDR1 is WNHNN, CDR2 SYGVQD, per germline (reference sequence). V dropped 3 bases and J dropped 6 bases, with 9 bases sitting between them. The CDR3 totals 13 residues. CDR3 bases: TGCGCCAGCAGTGATGGACTACGCAATGAGCAGTTCTTC. It yields the protein CASSDGLRNEQFF.

Only a few counts were recorded for this clonotype. This chain links TRBV27 with TRBJ2-1; D not certain. This CDR3 is 13 amino acids long. With 5 bases removed from V and 4 bases from J, the gap between germline ends came to 9 bases. From germline, CDR1 is MNHEY and CDR2 SMNVEV (reference sequence). Here the CDR3 reads CASSTDWYNEQFF. CDR3 in DNA: TGTGCCAGCAGTACCGACTGGTACAATGAGCAGTTCTTC.

The chain carries TRBV20-1 and TRBJ2-7, with D hard to call. Germline V CDR1 and CDR2: DFQATT, SNEGSKA (reference sequence). The ends were cut back, 0 bases at V and 5 bases at J, with 8 bases in the middle. The CDR3 has 12 amino acids. The CDR3 region is CSARDYRDEQYF. CDR3 DNA sequence: TGCAGTGCTAGAGATTATAGGGACGAGCAGTACTTC.

There are a few counts of this clonotype. This rearrangement joins TRBV2 to TRBJ2-7, with 8 bases lining up with TRBD2. CDR1 and CDR2 from the germline V gene are SNHLY and FYNNEI. The CDR3 has 14 amino acids. The V segment lost 7 bases and the J segment 4 bases; nucleotides outside the gene matches: 9. The CDR3 protein is CASILGGARYEQYF. CDR3 in DNA: TGTGCCAGCATCCTCGGGGGGGCTCGATACGAGCAGTACTTC.

The chain couples TRBV12-3 or TRBV12-4 to TRBJ1-2, with D possibly matching TRBD1 (6 bases). The V and J ends lost 8 bases and 2 bases respectively, with 18 bases between them. The CDR3 contains 15 residues. The CDR3 bases are TGTGCCAGCCGTGAGTTGGGGGCGATAAACTATGGCTACACCTTC. This encodes CASRELGAINYGYTF.

This clonotype occurred many times. The CDR3 region is CASSRNGQGSYEQYF. The CDR3 nucleotides read TGTGCCAGCTCACGGAACGGACAGGGGTCCTACGAGCAGTACTTC. The genes are TRBV27 and TRBJ2-7, with 9 bases aligning to TRBD1. CDR3 length: 15 amino acids. V lost 8 bases to trimming and J lost 1 base; unmatched junction nucleotides: 9. Germline CDR1 MNHEY, CDR2 SMNVEV (reference sequence).

In this sample, this clonotype turned up once. This rearrangement joins TRBV11-2 to TRBJ2-5; D ambiguous. CDR1 is SGHAT and CDR2 is FQNNGV in the germline V gene. This CDR3 is 14 amino acids long. Trimming stripped 5 bases from V and 4 bases from J, with 14 bases between. The DNA for the CDR3 is TGTGCCAGCAGCCGAGATGGTGGTAGAGAGACCCAGTACTTC. Translated, it gives CASSRDGGRETQYF. Full variable domain (remainder filled in from reference TRBV11-2 and TRBJ2-5): EAGVAQSPRYKIIEKRQSVAFWCNPISGHATLYWYQQILGQGPKLLIQFQNNGVVDDSQLPKDRFSAERLKGVDSTLKIQPAKLEDSAVYLCASSRDGGRETQYFGPGTRLLVL.

In its sample, this clonotype was seen a few times. The genes are TRBV6-5 and TRBJ2-5, with 7 positions matching TRBD2. The CDR3 has 15 residues. Per the germline V gene, CDR1 is MNHEY and CDR2 is SVGAGI. The V segment lost 4 bases and the J segment 5 bases; nucleotides outside the gene matches: 10. In DNA form, the CDR3 reads TGTGCCAGCAGTTCGTCCGGGGGGATATTGGAGACCCAGTACTTC. Amino acid sequence: CASSSSGGILETQYF.

A word on this clonotype: The junction shows a germline mismatch at one end, possibly a read error. The chain carries TRBV4-1 and TRBJ2-1; the D gene is possibly TRBD1 (6 bases). The CDR3 spans 18 residues. CDR1 and CDR2 (germline): MGHRA, YSYEKL. CDR3 residues: CASSQDWGRADGDNEQFF. Written as DNA, the CDR3 is TGCGCCAGCAGCCAAGACTGGGGTAGGGCAGATGGGGACAACGAGCAGTTCTTC.

Note on this clonotype: This likely comes from a read error, as the CDR3 has no conserved phenylalanine or tryptophan at its end. The chain employs TRBV20-1 and TRBJ2-5; no clear D. This CDR3 region has 11 residues. CDR1 is DFQATT, CDR2 SNEGSKA, per germline (reference sequence). V shed 2 bases and J shed 5 bases, with 6 bases lying between them. CDR3 bases: TGCAGTGCTAGAAAGTCGGAGACCCAGTACTTA. This codes for CSARKSETQYL.

As concerns this clonotype: The germline gene is not matched at one end of the junction; a read error may be the cause. The chain recombines TRBV6-2 or TRBV6-3 with TRBJ2-1; D is unclear. The better agreement between TRBJ2-7 and the DNA end casts doubt on the J call. The germline V gene encodes CDR1 MNHEY and CDR2 SVGEGT. The CDR3 is made up of 11 amino acids. This CDR3 is CAGSLNNEQYF. CDR3 DNA sequence: TGTGCCGGCAGCTTAAACAATGAGCAGTACTTC.

This clonotype was seen a handful of times. V gene TRBV11-2 combines with J gene TRBJ2-3; tentatively, D is TRBD2 (6 bases). This CDR3 spans 16 amino acids. The V gene lost 4 bases and the J gene lost 6 bases, with 20 bases spanning the gap. The germline gives CDR1 SGHAT, CDR2 FQNNGV. For the CDR3, the DNA is TGTGCCAGCAGCTCCCCGGGGGACGTAGTACACGATACGCAGTATTTT. Protein product: CASSSPGDVVHDTQYF.

CDR3 region: CASSHLRSGIGRSGANVLTF. CDR3 DNA sequence: TGTGCCAGCAGCCACCTGCGGAGCGGGATAGGTAGGTCTGGGGCCAACGTCCTGACTTTC. The genes are TRBV27 and TRBJ2-6, with 7 bases fitting TRBD2. From germline, CDR1 is MNHEY and CDR2 SMNVEV (reference sequence). Trimming cost V 6 bases and J 1 base; bases outside gene matches: 18. This CDR3 spans 20 amino acids.